The next 8 T cell receptor beta chains were all read from a single sample in a study of blood T cell repertoires in COVID-19. Some clones are missing from TCRdb's copy, which holds only in-frame ones; the method was immunoSEQ multiplex PCR. This sample has 15,000 to 20,000 clones, with approximately 92% found just once. The sequenced sample was peripheral blood. The receptors here all came from a man aged 55 to 70 with active COVID-19.

This chain joins TRBV2 and TRBJ1-2; D not resolved. Germline-derived CDR1 and CDR2 are SNHLY and FYNNEI. The CDR3 is made up of 11 amino acids. The germline V and J ends were trimmed by 4 bases and 4 bases, with 4 bases remaining between them. The CDR3 DNA follows: TGTGCCAGCAGTGTCATCTATGGCTACACCTTC. Protein product: CASSVIYGYTF.

The rearrangement joins TRBV5-1 to TRBJ2-2; 7 bases match TRBD1. CDR1 is SGHRS and CDR2 is YFSETQ in the germline V gene. The CDR3 sequence is 14 residues long. The ends lost 5 bases at V and 4 bases at J; junction bases unmatched: 5. CDR3 protein: CASSRGQITGELFF. The CDR3 DNA is TGCGCCAGCAGTAGGGGGCAGATCACCGGGGAGCTGTTTTTT. Variable domain in full (rest from reference TRBV5-1 and TRBJ2-2): KAGVTQTPRYLIKTRGQQVTLSCSPISGHRSVSWYQQTPGQGLQFLFEYFSETQRNKGNFPGRFSGRQFSNSRSEMNVSTLELGDSALYLCASSRGQITGELFFGEGSRLTVL.

The chain employs TRBV19 and TRBJ2-7; 8 bases are shared with TRBD1. The trim removed 3 bases at V and 3 bases at J, leaving 4 bases unmatched. The CDR3 runs 14 residues. The germline CDR1 and CDR2 sequences are LNHDA and SQIVND (reference sequence). The CDR3 DNA follows: TGTGCCAGTAGTATGTGGGACAGGAGCTACGAGCAGTACTTC. Amino acid sequence: CASSMWDRSYEQYF. Together with reference TRBV19 and TRBJ2-7, the CDR3 gives the full variable domain: DGGITQSPKYLFRKEGQNVTLSCEQNLNHDAMYWYRQDPGQGLRLIYYSQIVNDFQKGDIAEGYSVSREKKESFPLTVTSAQKNPTAFYLCASSMWDRSYEQYFGPGTRLTVT.

The chain joins TRBV2 to TRBJ2-7, with a weak D call TRBD1 (6 bases). Germline V gene lookup returns CDR1 SNHLY and CDR2 FYNNEI. There are 14 residues in the CDR3. Deletions cut 7 bases from V and 2 bases from J, with 15 bases between. Here the CDR3 DNA reads TGTGCCAGCAAAATAGACAGGAGAACCTACGAGCAGTACTTC. Its protein product is CASKIDRRTYEQYF.

The chain employs TRBV29-1 and TRBJ1-6; D is undetermined. Germline CDR1 SQVTM, CDR2 ANQGSEA. The CDR3 is 14 amino acids. Trimming removed 8 bases from V and 0 bases from J, with 11 bases in between. The CDR3 here is CSWRKSSYNSPLHF. The DNA of the CDR3 is TGCAGCTGGAGGAAGAGCTCCTATAATTCACCCCTCCACTTT.

CDR3 DNA: TGTGCCAGCAGTGAAGCTGCTAGCCCCACAGATACGCAGTATTTT. Protein sequence: CASSEAASPTDTQYF. V usage is TRBV2 and J usage is TRBJ2-3; TRBD2 is a possible D gene (5 bases). V lost 0 bases and J lost 2, with 9 bases in between. The CDR3 has 15 residues. Germline-derived CDR1 and CDR2 are SNHLY and FYNNEI.

V and J are TRBV5-1 and TRBJ1-5; 10 positions agree with TRBD1. Germline-derived CDR1 and CDR2 are SGHRS and YFSETQ. The CDR3 sequence is 16 residues long. V lost 4 bases to trimming and J lost 5 bases; unmatched junction nucleotides: 9. The CDR3 nucleotides are TGCGCCAGCAGCCTCGGGACAGGGGTGATCGATCAGCCCCAGCATTTT. It is translated as CASSLGTGVIDQPQHF.

The genes are TRBV4-3 and TRBJ1-1, with a tentative D call TRBD1 (6 bases). The CDR3 is made up of 15 amino acids. Trimming removed 4 bases at V and 6 bases at J, with 18 bases between. Germline CDR1 and CDR2: LGHNA and YSLEER. The CDR3 here is CASSPSRDRIPEAFF. The CDR3 nucleotides are TGCGCCAGCAGCCCGTCTAGAGACAGGATCCCTGAAGCTTTCTTT.